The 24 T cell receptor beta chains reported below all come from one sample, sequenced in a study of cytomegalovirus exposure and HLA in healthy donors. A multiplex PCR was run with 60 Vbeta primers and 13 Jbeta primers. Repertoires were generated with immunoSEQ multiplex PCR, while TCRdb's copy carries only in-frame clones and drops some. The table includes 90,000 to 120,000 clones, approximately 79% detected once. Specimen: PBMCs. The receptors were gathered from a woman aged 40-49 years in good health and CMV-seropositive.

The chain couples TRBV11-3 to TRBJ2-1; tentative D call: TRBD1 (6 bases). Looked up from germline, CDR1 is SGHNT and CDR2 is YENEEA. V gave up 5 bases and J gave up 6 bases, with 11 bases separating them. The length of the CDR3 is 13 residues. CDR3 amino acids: CASSLTGSNEQFF. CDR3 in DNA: TGTGCCAGCAGCCTGACAGGAAGCAATGAGCAGTTCTTC.

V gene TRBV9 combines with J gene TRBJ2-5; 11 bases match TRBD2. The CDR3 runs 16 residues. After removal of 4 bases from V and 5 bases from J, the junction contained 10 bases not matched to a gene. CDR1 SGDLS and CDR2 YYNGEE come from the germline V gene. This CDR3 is CASSRASGGNGETQYF. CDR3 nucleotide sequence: TGTGCCAGCAGCCGAGCTAGCGGGGGGAACGGGGAGACCCAGTACTTC. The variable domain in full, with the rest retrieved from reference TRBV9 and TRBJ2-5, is DSGVTQTPKHLITATGQRVTLRCSPRSGDLSVYWYQQSLDQGLQFLIQYYNGEERAKGNILERFSAQQFPDLHSELNLSSLELGDSALYFCASSRASGGNGETQYFGPGTRLLVL.

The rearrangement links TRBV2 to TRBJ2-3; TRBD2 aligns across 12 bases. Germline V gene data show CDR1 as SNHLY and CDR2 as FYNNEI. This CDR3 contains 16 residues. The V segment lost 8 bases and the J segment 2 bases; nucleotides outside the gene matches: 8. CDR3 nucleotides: TGTGCCAGCGGCTGGACTAGCGGGGATATCACAGATACGCAGTATTTT. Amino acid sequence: CASGWTSGDITDTQYF.

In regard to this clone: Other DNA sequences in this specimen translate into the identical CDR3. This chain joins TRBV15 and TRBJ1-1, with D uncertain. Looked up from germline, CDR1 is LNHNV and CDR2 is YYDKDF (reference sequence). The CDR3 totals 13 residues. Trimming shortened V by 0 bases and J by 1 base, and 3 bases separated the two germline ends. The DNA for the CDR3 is TGTGCCACCAGCAGAGACAGGAACACTGAAGCTTTCTTT. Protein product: CATSRDRNTEAFF.

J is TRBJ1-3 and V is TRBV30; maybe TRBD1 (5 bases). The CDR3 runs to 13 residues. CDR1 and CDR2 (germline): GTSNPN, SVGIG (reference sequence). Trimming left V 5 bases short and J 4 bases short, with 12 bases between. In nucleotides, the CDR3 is TGTGCCTGGGGGACTCTGGGAGGAAACACCATATATTTT. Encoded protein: CAWGTLGGNTIYF.

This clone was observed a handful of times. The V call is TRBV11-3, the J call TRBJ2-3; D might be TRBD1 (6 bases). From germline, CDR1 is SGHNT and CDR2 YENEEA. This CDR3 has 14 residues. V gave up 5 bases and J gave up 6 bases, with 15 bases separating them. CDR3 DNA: TGTGCCAGCAGCCCGACAGGTTTGCAGGATACGCAGTATTTT. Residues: CASSPTGLQDTQYF.

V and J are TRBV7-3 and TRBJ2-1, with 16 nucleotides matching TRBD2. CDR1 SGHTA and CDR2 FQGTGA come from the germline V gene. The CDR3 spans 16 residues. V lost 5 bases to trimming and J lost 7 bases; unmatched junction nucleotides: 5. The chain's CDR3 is CASSIGTSGGANEQFF. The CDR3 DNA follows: TGTGCCAGCAGCATAGGGACTAGCGGGGGGGCGAATGAGCAGTTCTTC. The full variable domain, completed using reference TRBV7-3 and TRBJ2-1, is GAGVSQTPSNKVTEKGKYVELRCDPISGHTALYWYRQSLGQGPEFLIYFQGTGAADDSGLPNDRFFAVRPEGSVSTLKIQRTERGDSAVYLCASSIGTSGGANEQFFGPGTRLTVL.

The CDR3 loop reads CASSYSRDRYGYTF. The CDR3 DNA follows: TGTGCCAGCAGTTACTCGAGGGATCGCTATGGCTACACCTTC. The V call is TRBV6-5, the J call TRBJ1-2; the D is unclear. The V end was cut by 0 bases, the J end by 4 bases, with 9 bases between. The germline CDR1 and CDR2 sequences are MNHEY and SVGAGI. There are 14 residues in the CDR3.

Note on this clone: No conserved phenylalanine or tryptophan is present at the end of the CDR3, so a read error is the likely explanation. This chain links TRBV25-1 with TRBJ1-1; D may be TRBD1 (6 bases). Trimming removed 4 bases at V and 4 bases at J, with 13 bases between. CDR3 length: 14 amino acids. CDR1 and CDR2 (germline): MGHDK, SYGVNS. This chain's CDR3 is CASSAQGLGTEAFV. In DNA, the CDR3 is TGTGCCAGCAGTGCACAGGGATTAGGCACTGAAGCTTTCGTT.

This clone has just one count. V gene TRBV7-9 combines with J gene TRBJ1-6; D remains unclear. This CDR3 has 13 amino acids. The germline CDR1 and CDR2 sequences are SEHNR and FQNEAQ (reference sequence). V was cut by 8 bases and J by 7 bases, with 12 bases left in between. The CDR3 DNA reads TGTGCCAGCGGAGAGGCGCTGAATTCACCCCTCCACTTT. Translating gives CASGEALNSPLHF.

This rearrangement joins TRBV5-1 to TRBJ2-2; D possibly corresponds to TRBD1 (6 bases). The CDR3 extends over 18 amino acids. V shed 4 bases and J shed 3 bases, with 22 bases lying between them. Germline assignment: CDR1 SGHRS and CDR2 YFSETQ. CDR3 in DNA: TGCGCCAGCAGCCTACAGCAACAGGGAGCCGGTGACACCGGGGAGCTGTTTTTT. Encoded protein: CASSLQQQGAGDTGELFF. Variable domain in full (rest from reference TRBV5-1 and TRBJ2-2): KAGVTQTPRYLIKTRGQQVTLSCSPISGHRSVSWYQQTPGQGLQFLFEYFSETQRNKGNFPGRFSGRQFSNSRSEMNVSTLELGDSALYLCASSLQQQGAGDTGELFFGEGSRLTVL.

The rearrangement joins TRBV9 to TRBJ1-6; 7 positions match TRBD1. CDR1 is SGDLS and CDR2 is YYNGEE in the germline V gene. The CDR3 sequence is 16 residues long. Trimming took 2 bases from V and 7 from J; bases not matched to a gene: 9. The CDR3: CASSVRDSFSNSPLHF. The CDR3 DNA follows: TGTGCCAGCAGCGTCCGGGACAGCTTCTCCAATTCACCCCTCCACTTT.

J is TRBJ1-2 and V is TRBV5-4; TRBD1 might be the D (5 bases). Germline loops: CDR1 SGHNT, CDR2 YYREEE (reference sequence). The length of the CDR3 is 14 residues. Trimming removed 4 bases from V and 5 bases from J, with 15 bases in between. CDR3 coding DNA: TGTGCCAGCAGCCACGCACGGGGGGAGTATGGCTACACCTTC. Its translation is CASSHARGEYGYTF.

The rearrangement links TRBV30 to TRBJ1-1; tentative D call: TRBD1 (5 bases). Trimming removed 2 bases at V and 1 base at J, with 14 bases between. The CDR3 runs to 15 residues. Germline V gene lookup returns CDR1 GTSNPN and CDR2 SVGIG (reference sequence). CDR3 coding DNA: TGTGCCTGGAGTACTCTCGACAGAAAGAACACTGAAGCTTTCTTT. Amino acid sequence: CAWSTLDRKNTEAFF. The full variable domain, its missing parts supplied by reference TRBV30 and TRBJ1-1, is SQTIHQWPATLVQPVGSPLSLECTVEGTSNPNLYWYRQAAGRGLQLLFYSVGIGQISSEVPQNLSASRPQDRQFILSSKKLLLSDSGFYLCAWSTLDRKNTEAFFGQGTRLTVV.

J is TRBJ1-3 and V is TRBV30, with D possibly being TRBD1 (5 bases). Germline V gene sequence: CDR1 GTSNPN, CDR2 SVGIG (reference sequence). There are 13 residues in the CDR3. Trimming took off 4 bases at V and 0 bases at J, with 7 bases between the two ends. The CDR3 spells CAWTGISGNTIYF. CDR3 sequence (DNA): TGTGCCTGGACAGGGATCTCTGGAAACACCATATATTTT.

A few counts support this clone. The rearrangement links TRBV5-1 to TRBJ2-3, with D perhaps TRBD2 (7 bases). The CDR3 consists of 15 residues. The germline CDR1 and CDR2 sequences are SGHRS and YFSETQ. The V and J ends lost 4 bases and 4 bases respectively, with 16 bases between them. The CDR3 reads CASSPRGGESDTQYF. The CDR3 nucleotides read TGCGCCAGCAGCCCGAGAGGGGGGGAGTCAGATACGCAGTATTTT.

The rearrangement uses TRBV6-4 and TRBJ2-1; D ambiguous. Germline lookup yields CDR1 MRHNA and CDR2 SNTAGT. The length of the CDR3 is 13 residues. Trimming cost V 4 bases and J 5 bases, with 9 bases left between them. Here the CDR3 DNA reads TGTGCCAGCAGTGTGCAGATAAACAATGAGCAGTTCTTC. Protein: CASSVQINNEQFF.

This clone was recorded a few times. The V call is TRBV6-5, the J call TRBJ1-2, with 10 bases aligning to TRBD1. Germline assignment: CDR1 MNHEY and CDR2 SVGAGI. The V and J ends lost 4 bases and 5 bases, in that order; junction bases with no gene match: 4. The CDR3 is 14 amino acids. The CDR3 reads CASSSTGQGYGYTF. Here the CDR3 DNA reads TGTGCCAGCAGTTCCACGGGACAGGGGTATGGCTACACCTTC.

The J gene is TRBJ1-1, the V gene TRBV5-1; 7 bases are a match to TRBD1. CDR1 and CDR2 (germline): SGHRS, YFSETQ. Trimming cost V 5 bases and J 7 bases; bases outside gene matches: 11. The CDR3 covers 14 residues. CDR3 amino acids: CASSRTGMNYEAFF. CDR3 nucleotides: TGCGCCAGCAGTAGGACAGGAATGAACTATGAAGCTTTCTTT. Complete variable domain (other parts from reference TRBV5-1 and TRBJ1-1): KAGVTQTPRYLIKTRGQQVTLSCSPISGHRSVSWYQQTPGQGLQFLFEYFSETQRNKGNFPGRFSGRQFSNSRSEMNVSTLELGDSALYLCASSRTGMNYEAFFGQGTRLTVV.

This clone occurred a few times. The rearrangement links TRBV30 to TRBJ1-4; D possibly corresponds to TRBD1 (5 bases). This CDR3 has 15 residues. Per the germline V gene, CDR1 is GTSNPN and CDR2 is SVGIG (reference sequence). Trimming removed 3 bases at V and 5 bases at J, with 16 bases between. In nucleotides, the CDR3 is TGTGCCTGGAGGGATATGACAGTTTGGAATGAAAAACTGTTTTTT. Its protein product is CAWRDMTVWNEKLFF.

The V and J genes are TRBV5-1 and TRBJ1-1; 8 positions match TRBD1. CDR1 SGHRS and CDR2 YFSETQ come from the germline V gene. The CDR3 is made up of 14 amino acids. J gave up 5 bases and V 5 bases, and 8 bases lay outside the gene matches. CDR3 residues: CASRDRTGLTEAFF. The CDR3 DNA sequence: TGCGCCAGCAGGGACCGGACAGGGCTTACTGAAGCTTTCTTT.

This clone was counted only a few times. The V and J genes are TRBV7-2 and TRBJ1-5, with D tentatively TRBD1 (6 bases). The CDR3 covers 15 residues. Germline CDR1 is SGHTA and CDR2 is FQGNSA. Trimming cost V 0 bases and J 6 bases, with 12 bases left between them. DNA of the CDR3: TGTGCCAGCAGCTTAGCCCAGGGACATCGTCAGCCCCAGCATTTT. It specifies CASSLAQGHRQPQHF.

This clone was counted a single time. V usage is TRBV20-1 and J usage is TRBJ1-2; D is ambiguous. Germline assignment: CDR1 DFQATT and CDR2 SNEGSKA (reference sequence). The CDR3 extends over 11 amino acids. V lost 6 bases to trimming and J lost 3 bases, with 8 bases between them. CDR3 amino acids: CSAAGDYGYTF. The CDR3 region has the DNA TGCAGTGCCGCGGGAGACTATGGCTACACCTTC.

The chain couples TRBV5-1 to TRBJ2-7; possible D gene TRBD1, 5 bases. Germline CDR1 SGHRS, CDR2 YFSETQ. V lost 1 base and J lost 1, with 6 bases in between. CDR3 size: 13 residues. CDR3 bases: TGCGCCAGCAGCTTGAGGACATCCTACGAGCAGTACTTC. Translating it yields CASSLRTSYEQYF.